The clone carrying this TCR beta chain occurred a few times. Its antigen remains unknown. The data originate from a study of blood T cells in healthy people across ages. Notes on the study in general: Long-lived donors carried more naive CD4+ cells and greater diversity than aged donors.

It was with a sample-barcoded 5' primer and a J-beta primer mix that a second PCR of roughly 7 to 11 cycles was run. TCRdb itself ran the 5' RACE reads through MiXCR, one entry per CDR3 protein. The table has around 1.5 million distinct CDR3 sequences, about 40% seen once. Peripheral blood from each donor was collected in a volume of roughly 9.8 milliliters. The CDR3 runs to 15 residues. CDR1 is SGHRS, CDR2 YFSETQ, per germline. The ends were cut back, 4 bases at V and 2 bases at J, with 14 bases in the middle. The J gene is TRBJ2-3, the V gene TRBV5-1; the D gene is possibly TRBD2 (5 bases). The TCR comes from a young woman in good health. Sequencing input: blood. The CDR3 sequence is CASSPTLDFTDTQYF. As DNA, the CDR3 is TGCGCCAGCAGCCCCACCCTGGACTTCACAGATACGCAGTATTTT.